The text below deals with one T cell receptor beta chain. This CDR3 spans 14 amino acids. Germline trimming cut 9 bases from V and 2 bases from J; bases unmatched to any gene: 9. Germline CDR1 reads MRHNA; CDR2 reads SNTAGT. This sample is drawn from a study of chemoradiotherapy in HPV16-positive cancers. Sequencing used immunoSEQ multiplex PCR; TCRdb keeps in-frame clones, though not all of them. The repertoire includes 20,000 to 25,000 clones, 85% to 90% of them detected once, and over 5.5% sits in the top ten. Samples were taken several times over chemoradiotherapy. This sequence joins TRBV6-4 and TRBJ1-1; 7 positions agree with TRBD1. The receptor was derived from a human donor with HPV-associated anogenital cancer. The sample consisted of blood, taken from a patient who underwent chemoradiotherapy. CDR3 DNA sequence: TGTGCCAGTCGGGACAGTTCTTCCAACACTGAAGCTTTCTTT. This gives the protein CASRDSSSNTEAFF.